The 14 T cell receptor beta chains below were found in one sample sequenced in a study of cytomegalovirus exposure and HLA in healthy donors. Primers included in the PCR were 60 Vbeta and 13 Jbeta primers. The repertoire was sequenced with immunoSEQ multiplex PCR; TCRdb's copy has only in-frame clones and lacks some. Of about 170,000 clones in the sample, roughly 80% are singletons; the top ten hold roughly 2%. The source material was PBMCs. The receptors derive from a female donor in good health and CMV-seronegative.

V gene TRBV7-2 combines with J gene TRBJ2-2; 7 bases are a match to TRBD1. The CDR3 is 15 residues long. V dropped 3 bases and J dropped 5; count of bases not matched to a gene: 6. Germline CDR1 SGHTA, CDR2 FQGNSA. CDR3 sequence reads: CASSLAGGGTGELFF. The CDR3 DNA follows: TGTGCCAGCAGCTTGGCAGGGGGTGGAACCGGGGAGCTGTTTTTT.

This rearrangement joins TRBV9 to TRBJ2-3, with 12 bases matching TRBD2. In germline, CDR1 is SGDLS, CDR2 YYNGEE. Germline trimming cut 3 bases from V and 0 bases from J; bases unmatched to any gene: 11. There are 19 residues in the CDR3. The CDR3: CASSDPGTSGPWSTDTQYF. The CDR3 nucleotides read TGTGCCAGCAGCGACCCCGGGACTAGCGGGCCTTGGAGCACAGATACGCAGTATTTT.

V gene TRBV5-1 combines with J gene TRBJ2-2; TRBD2 is a possible D gene (6 bases). CDR3 length: 14 residues. Trimming removed 0 bases at V and 7 bases at J, with 10 bases between. The germline V gene encodes CDR1 SGHRS and CDR2 YFSETQ. The CDR3 bases are TGCGCCAGCAGCTTGGGTAGCGGAGGCGGGGAGCTGTTTTTT. Protein sequence: CASSLGSGGGELFF.

The rearrangement uses TRBV25-1 and TRBJ2-1; unclear D gene. Between the trimmed V and J ends, which lost 4 bases and 8 bases, there was a span of 12 bases. From germline, CDR1 is MGHDK and CDR2 SYGVNS. The length of the CDR3 is 13 residues. CDR3 residues: CASSAQAWDEQFF. Written as DNA, the CDR3 is TGTGCCAGCAGTGCCCAGGCGTGGGATGAGCAGTTCTTC.

V and J are TRBV27 and TRBJ2-2; 7 nucleotides align to TRBD1. Trimming at V came to 7 bases and at J to 2 bases, leaving 4 bases not matched to a gene. The length of the CDR3 is 14 residues. Germline loops: CDR1 MNHEY, CDR2 SMNVEV (reference sequence). The CDR3 bases are TGTGCCAGCATGTGGACAGGAAACACCGGGGAGCTGTTTTTT. This translates into CASMWTGNTGELFF.

This chain connects TRBV6-1 to TRBJ2-2; maybe TRBD1 (6 bases). CDR1 MNHNS and CDR2 SASEGT come from the germline V gene. The CDR3 extends over 13 amino acids. V gave up 11 bases and J gave up 3 bases, with 13 bases separating them. For the CDR3, the DNA is TGTGCCGGGGGCAGGGTTGACACCGGGGAGCTGTTTTTT. Amino acid sequence: CAGGRVDTGELFF.

This chain links TRBV10-3 with TRBJ1-1; tentative D call: TRBD1 (5 bases). This CDR3 comprises 14 residues. CDR1 ENHRY and CDR2 SYGVKD come from the germline V gene. Trimming took 2 bases from V and 4 from J, leaving 11 bases between them. As DNA, the CDR3 is TGTGCCATCAGTGAGGTGGGGCTCTCCACTGAAGCTTTCTTT. Its translation is CAISEVGLSTEAFF.

This clone was counted between two and nine times. The rearrangement joins TRBV19 to TRBJ1-5, with D tentatively TRBD1 (5 bases). The CDR3 runs 15 residues. V lost 6 bases, J lost 4 bases, and 16 bases lay in between. Germline V lookup: CDR1 LNHDA, CDR2 SQIVND (reference sequence). The CDR3 coding sequence is TGTGCCAGTAGCATGGGGCGGGGGAGTAATCAGCCCCAGCATTTT. This sequence encodes CASSMGRGSNQPQHF.

The rearrangement uses TRBV5-1 and TRBJ1-2; 7 bases align to TRBD1. The CDR3 sequence is 13 residues long. Germline values: CDR1 SGHRS, CDR2 YFSETQ. The V and J ends lost 2 bases and 8 bases, in that order; junction bases with no gene match: 6. CDR3 sequence reads: CASSLTGAGGYTF. DNA for the CDR3: TGCGCCAGCAGCTTAACAGGGGCCGGGGGCTACACCTTC.

This chain links TRBV6-6 with TRBJ1-3, with 7 bases that match TRBD1. V was clipped by 4 bases and J by 2 bases; unmatched bases: 5. This CDR3 contains 15 residues. Germline CDR1 MNHNY, CDR2 SVGAGI (reference sequence). In nucleotides, the CDR3 is TGTGCCAGCAGTTGGGACAGTGAGACTGGAAACACCATATATTTT. It is translated as CASSWDSETGNTIYF.

The chain links TRBV7-3 to TRBJ1-1; no reliable D call. The CDR3 sequence is 13 residues long. Germline V gene data show CDR1 as SGHTA and CDR2 as FQGTGA. V shed 2 bases and J shed 1 base, with 5 bases lying between them. The CDR3 loop reads CASSLQANTEAFF. The CDR3 bases are TGTGCCAGCAGCTTACAGGCGAACACTGAAGCTTTCTTT.

The J gene is TRBJ1-2, the V gene TRBV19; D uncertain. Between the trimmed V and J ends, which lost 5 bases and 0 bases, there was a span of 10 bases. The CDR3 is made up of 14 amino acids. Germline V gene sequence: CDR1 LNHDA, CDR2 SQIVND (reference sequence). CDR3 region: CASSGTGANYGYTF. The CDR3 DNA is TGTGCCAGTAGTGGAACGGGAGCTAACTATGGCTACACCTTC.

The chain has TRBV25-1 and TRBJ2-7; D may be TRBD2 (5 bases). Germline values: CDR1 MGHDK, CDR2 SYGVNS. This CDR3 contains 14 residues. Trimming stripped 1 base from V and 3 bases from J, with 10 bases between. CDR3: CASSESGRDYEQYF. As DNA, the CDR3 is TGTGCCAGCAGTGAATCCGGACGGGACTACGAGCAGTACTTC.

V is TRBV19 and J is TRBJ1-2; perhaps TRBD1 as D (6 bases). Between the trimmed V and J ends, which lost 3 bases and 4 bases, there was a span of 9 bases. This CDR3 region has 13 residues. Germline lookup yields CDR1 LNHDA and CDR2 SQIVND (reference sequence). CDR3 in amino acids: CASSIQGSYGYTF. DNA of the CDR3: TGTGCCAGTAGTATTCAGGGGTCCTATGGCTACACCTTC.